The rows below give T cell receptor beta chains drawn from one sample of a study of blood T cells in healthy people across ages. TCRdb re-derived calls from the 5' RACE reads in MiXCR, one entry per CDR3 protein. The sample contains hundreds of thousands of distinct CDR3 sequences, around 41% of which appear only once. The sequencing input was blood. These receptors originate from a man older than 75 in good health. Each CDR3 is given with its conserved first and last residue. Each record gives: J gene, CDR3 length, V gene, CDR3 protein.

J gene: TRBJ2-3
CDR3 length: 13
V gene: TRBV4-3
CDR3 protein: CASSRDGSDTQYF

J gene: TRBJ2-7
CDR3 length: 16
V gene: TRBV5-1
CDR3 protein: CASSLELQGKPYEQYF

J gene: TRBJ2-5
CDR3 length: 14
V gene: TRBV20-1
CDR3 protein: CSARAVQGLETQYF

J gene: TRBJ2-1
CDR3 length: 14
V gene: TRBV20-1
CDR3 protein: CSAKKFGTDNEQFF

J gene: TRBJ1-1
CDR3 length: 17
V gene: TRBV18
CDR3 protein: CASSPPGFGGEDTEAFF

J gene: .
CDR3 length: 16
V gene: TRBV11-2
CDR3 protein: CASSVAGGGVVLTQYF

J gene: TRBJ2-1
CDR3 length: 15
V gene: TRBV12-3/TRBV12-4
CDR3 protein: CASSDRQFSYNEQFF

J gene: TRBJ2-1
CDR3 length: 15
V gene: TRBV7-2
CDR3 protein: CASSFERGDYNEQFF

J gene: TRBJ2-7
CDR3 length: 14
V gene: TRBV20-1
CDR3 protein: CSARASGSPYEQYF

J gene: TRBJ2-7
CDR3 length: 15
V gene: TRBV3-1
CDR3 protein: CASSQSLAGSYEQYF

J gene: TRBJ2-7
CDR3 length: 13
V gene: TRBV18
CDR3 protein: CASSPEGASEQYF

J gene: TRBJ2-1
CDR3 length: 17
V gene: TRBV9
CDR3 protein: CASSPSLAGVSYNEQFF

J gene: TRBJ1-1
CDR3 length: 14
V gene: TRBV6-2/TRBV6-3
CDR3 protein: CASSPVGARGEAFF

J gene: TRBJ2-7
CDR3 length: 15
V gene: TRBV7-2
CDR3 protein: CASSGPWGSVREQYF

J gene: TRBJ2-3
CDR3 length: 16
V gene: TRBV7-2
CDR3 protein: CASSLGLGSETDTQYF